This note documents a single T cell receptor (beta chain) sequence. The antigen is not known. The data derive from a study of early T cells in non-severe SARS-CoV-2 infection. Across the whole study: The authors sequenced bulk RNA from unsorted whole blood, leaving chains unpaired.

Study results and limitations: Reliance on VDJdb matching favored anti-spike CD8 responses; private and CD4 specificities were missed.

CDR3 length: 16 amino acids. The V gene end was trimmed by 1 base and the J gene end by 9 bases; junction bases not matched to a gene: 9. Germline V lookup: CDR1 SEHNR, CDR2 FQNEAQ (reference sequence). The TCR library protocol was used to attach unique molecular identifiers. These identifiers were attached to individual cDNA molecules. TCRdb used MiXCR to reprocess the 5' RACE reads, holding one entry per CDR3 protein. The table has about 48,000 distinct CDR3 sequences, roughly an eighth seen once; the top ten hold 10%. The chain links TRBV7-9 to TRBJ1-6; TRBD1 matches at 7 bases. Sequenced material: whole blood. The TCR was taken from an adult who was a healthcare worker with PCR-confirmed SARS-CoV-2 infection or an uninfected control (not recorded which). The CDR3 reads CASSLGTGGETSPLHF. For the CDR3, the DNA is TGTGCCAGCAGCTTAGGGACAGGAGGTGAGACTTCACCCCTCCACTTT.